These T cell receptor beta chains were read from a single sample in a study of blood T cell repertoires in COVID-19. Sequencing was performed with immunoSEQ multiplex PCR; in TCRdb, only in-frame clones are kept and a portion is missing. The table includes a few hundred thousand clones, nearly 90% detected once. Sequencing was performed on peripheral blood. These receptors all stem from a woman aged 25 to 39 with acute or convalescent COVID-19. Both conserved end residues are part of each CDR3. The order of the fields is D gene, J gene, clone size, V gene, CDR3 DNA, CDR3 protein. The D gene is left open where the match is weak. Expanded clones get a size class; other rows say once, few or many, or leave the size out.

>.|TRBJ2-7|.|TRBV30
TGTGCCTGGCAGACAGGCACCTACGAGCAGTACTTC
CAWQTGTYEQYF
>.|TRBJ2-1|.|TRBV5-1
TGCGCCAGCAGCTTGACTAGCCTGACCCCGTTAAGTGAGTTCTTC
CASSLTSLTPLSEFF
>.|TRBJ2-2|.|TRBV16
TGTGCCAGCAGCCAATCTAGGTCGGGCACCGGGGAGCTGTTTTTT
CASSQSRSGTGELFF
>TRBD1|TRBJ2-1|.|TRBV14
TGTGCCAGCAGCCAAGGGACAGGGGGCTTTAATGAGCAGTTCTTC
CASSQGTGGFNEQFF
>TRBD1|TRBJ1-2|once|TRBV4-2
TGTGCCAGCAGCCAGGAGACAGGGAACTATGGCTACACCTTC
CASSQETGNYGYTF
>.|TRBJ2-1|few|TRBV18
TGTGCCAGCTCACCAGGGGCCAATGAGCAGTTCTTC
CASSPGANEQFF
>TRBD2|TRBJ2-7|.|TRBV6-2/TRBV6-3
TGTGCCAGCAGTAACCTTATAGCGGGAGTACCCGAGCAGTACTTC
CASSNLIAGVPEQYF
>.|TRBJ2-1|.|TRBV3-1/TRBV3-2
TGTGCCAGCAGCCAAACCGATGGCGGGCCTCGCTACAATGAGCAGTTCTTC
CASSQTDGGPRYNEQFF
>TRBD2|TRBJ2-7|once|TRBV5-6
TGTGCCAGCAGCCCGGGAGGGGTCCCCTACGAGCAGTACTTC
CASSPGGVPYEQYF
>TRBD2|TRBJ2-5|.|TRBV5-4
TGTGCCAGCAGCTTGGGACTAGCAGGTCAAGAGACCCAGTACTTC
CASSLGLAGQETQYF
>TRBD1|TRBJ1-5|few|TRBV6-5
TGTGCCAGCAGGATTACAGGGGATCGTAGTCAGCCCCAGCATTTT
CASRITGDRSQPQHF
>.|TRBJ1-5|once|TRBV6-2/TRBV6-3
TGTGCCAGCAGTCGTACAGGTGTCGGGAATCAGCCCCAGCATTTT
CASSRTGVGNQPQHF
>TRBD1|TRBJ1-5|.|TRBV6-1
TGTGCCAGCAGTGAAGAACCCACAGGGGTTCAGCCCCAGCATTTT
CASSEEPTGVQPQHF
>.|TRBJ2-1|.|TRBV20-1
TGCAGTGCTAGTCCGCTAGTCCGTACCTACAATGAGCAGTTCTTC
CSASPLVRTYNEQFF
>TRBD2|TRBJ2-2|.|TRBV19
TGTGCCAGTGTGGGGGAGGGCTTGTTCACCGGGGAGCTGTTTTTT
CASVGEGLFTGELFF